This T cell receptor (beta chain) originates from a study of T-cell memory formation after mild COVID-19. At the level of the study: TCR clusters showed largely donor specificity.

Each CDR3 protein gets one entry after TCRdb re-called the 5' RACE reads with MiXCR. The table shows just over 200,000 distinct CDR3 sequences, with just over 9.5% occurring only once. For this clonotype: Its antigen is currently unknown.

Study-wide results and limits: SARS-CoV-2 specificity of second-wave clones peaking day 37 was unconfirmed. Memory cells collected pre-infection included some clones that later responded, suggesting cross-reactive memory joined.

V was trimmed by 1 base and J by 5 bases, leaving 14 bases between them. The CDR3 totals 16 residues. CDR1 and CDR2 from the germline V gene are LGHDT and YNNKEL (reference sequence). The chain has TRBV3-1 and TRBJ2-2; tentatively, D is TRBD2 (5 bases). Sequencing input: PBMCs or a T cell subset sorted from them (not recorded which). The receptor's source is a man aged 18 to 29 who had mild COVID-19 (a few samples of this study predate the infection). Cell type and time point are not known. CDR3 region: CASSQGAVPGTGELFF. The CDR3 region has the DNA TGTGCCAGCAGCCAAGGGGCGGTCCCGGGGACCGGGGAGCTGTTTTTT.